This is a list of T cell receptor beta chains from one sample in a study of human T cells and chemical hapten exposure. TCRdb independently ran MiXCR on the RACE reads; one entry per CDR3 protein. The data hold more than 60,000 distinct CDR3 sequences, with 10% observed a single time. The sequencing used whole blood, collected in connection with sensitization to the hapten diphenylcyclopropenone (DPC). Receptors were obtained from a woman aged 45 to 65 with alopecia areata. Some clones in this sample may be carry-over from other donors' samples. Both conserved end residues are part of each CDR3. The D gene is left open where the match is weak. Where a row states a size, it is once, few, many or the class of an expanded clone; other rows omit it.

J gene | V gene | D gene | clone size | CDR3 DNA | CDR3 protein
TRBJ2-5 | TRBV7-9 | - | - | TGTGCCAGCAGCCCCGGGGGGACAGAACAAGAGACCCAGTACTTC | CASSPGGTEQETQYF
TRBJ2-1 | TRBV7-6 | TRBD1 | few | TGTGCCAGCACCCCACTAGGGGGCGCCTACAATGAGCAGTTCTTC | CASTPLGGAYNEQFF
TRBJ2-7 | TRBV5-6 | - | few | TGTGCCAGCAGCTTGGCCGGACGTCAGTCCTACGAGCAGTACTTC | CASSLAGRQSYEQYF
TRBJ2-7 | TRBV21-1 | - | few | TGTGCCAGCAGCAGGGACCAGAGCTCCTACGAGCAGTACTTC | CASSRDQSSYEQYF
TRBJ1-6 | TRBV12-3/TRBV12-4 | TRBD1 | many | TGTGCCAGCAGTTTCGGACAGGCAAATTCACCCCTCCACTTT | CASSFGQANSPLHF
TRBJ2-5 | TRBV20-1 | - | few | TGCAGTGCGGATGACAGGTTGCAAGAGACCCAGTACTTC | CSADDRLQETQYF
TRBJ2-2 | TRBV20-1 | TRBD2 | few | TGCAGTGCTGGACTAGCGGGATTGAACACCGGGGAGCTGTTTTTT | CSAGLAGLNTGELFF
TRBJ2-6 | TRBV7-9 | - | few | TGTGCCGGGGCAGTTTTAGGGGCCAACGTCCTGACTTTC | CAGAVLGANVLTF
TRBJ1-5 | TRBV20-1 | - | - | TGCAGTGCTAGAGATAGGTGGGGACCCCAGCATTTT | CSARDRWGPQHF
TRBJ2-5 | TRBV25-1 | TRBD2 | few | TGTGCCAGCGGGGGGGTGCGGGAGGCTATAGTCACCCAGTACTTC | CASGGVREAIVTQYF
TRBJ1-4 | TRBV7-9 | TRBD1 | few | TGTGCCAGCAGGCCCGGGACAGCGAATGAAAAACTGTTTTTT | CASRPGTANEKLFF
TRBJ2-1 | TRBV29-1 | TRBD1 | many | TGCAGCGCTGGGCTACGACAGGGGAATGAGCAGTTCTTC | CSAGLRQGNEQFF
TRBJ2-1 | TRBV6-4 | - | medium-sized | TGTGCCAACGATAGCGGCCAATCCTACAATGAGCAGTTCTTC | CANDSGQSYNEQFF
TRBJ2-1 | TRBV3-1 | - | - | TGTGCCAGCAGCCATGGAGGGCAACTAAATGAGCAGTTCTTC | CASSHGGQLNEQFF
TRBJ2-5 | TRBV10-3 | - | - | TGTGCCATCGGGACTCCTCCCGCGGAGACCCAGTACTTC | CAIGTPPAETQYF
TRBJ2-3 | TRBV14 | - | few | TGTGCCAGCAGCCAAGAACGGGAGATTGGCACAGATACGCAGTATTTT | CASSQEREIGTDTQYF
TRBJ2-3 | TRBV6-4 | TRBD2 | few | TGTGCCAGCAGACAAAGCGGGAGGGCCGCAGATACGCAGTATTTT | CASRQSGRAADTQYF
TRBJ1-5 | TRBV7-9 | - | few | TGTGCCAGCAGCTTTGGCTTGGAGCCCCAGCATTTT | CASSFGLEPQHF
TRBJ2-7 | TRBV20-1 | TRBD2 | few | TGCAGTGCTAGAGATCAGACGGGGGGGCATGCCTACGAGCAGTACTTC | CSARDQTGGHAYEQYF
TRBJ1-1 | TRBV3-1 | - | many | TGTGCCAGCAGCCAAGATAAGTTTCGTATAAATGAAGCTTTCTTT | CASSQDKFRINEAFF
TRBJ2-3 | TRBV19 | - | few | TGTGCCAGTAGTATAGCCCTCCCAGATACGCAGTATTTT | CASSIALPDTQYF
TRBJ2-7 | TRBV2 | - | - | TGTGCCAGCATCCGGGACTTGGGATACGAGCAGTACTTC | CASIRDLGYEQYF
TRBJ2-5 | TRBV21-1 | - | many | TGTGCCAGCAGCATGCAAGAGACCCAGTACTTC | CASSMQETQYF
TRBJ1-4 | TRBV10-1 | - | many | TGCGCCAGCAGTGAGAGCCTAGGGGAACTGTTTTTT | CASSESLGELFF
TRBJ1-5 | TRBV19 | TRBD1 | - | TGTGCCAGTAGTGGGACAGCAAATAGCAATCAGCCCCAGCATTTT | CASSGTANSNQPQHF
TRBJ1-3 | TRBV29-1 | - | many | TGCAGCGGCAGTGACATACTCTCTGGAAACACCATATATTTT | CSGSDILSGNTIYF
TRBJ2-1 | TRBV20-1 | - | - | TGCAGTGTTCCCGCCGTTGGGACGCCGACCTACAATGAGCAGTTCTTC | CSVPAVGTPTYNEQFF
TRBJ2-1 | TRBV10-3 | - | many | TGTGCCACCGCTCCAGGACTACTCCTCAATGAGCAGTTCTTC | CATAPGLLLNEQFF
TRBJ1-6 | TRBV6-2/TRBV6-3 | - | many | TGTGCCAGCAGATTCCTGAGTTCACCCCTCCACTTT | CASRFLSSPLHF
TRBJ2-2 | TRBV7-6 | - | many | TGTGCCAGCAGCTTGGCGGAGTTTTTGAACACCGGGGAGCTGTTTTTT | CASSLAEFLNTGELFF
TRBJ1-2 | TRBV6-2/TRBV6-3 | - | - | TGTGCCAGCAGGCGCGAGGGTAGCGGCTACACCTTC | CASRREGSGYTF
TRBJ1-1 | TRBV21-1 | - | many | TGTGCCAGCAGCAAAGCCCGCAATTTTCAGGGATCGAACACTGAAGCTTTCTTT | CASSKARNFQGSNTEAFF
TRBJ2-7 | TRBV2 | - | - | TGTGCCAGCAGTGAAGCGCGCTGGGACGAGCAGTACTTC | CASSEARWDEQYF
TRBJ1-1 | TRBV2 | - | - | TGTGCCAGCACCCCCGCAGGACATGAAGCTTTCTTT | CASTPAGHEAFF
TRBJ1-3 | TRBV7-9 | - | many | TGTGCCAGCAGCACTAGAGGGACGGAGACTGGAAACACCATATATTTT | CASSTRGTETGNTIYF